One T cell receptor (beta chain) is described in this entry. This record comes from a study of PD-1 and CTLA-4 blockade in melanoma. Generated by immunoSEQ multiplex PCR, the TCRdb table keeps only in-frame clones and is missing some. There are about 28,000 clones in the sample; 75% to 95% occur only once, and about 8.6% lies in the top ten. There are 12 residues in the CDR3. Germline V lookup: CDR1 SEHNR, CDR2 FQNEAQ (reference sequence). V lost 0 bases to trimming and J lost 5 bases, with 4 bases between them. This material consisted of CD8+ T cells from peripheral blood, taken from a patient given anti-PD-1 treatment. The chain joins TRBV7-9 to TRBJ2-5, with no clear D. This TCR was sampled from a human donor with melanoma. The CDR3 protein is CASSLAYETQYF. The CDR3, as DNA: TGTGCCAGCAGCTTAGCGTATGAGACCCAGTACTTC.